The 25 T cell receptor beta chains given below trace back to one sample, sequenced in a study of T cell repertoires in cytomegalovirus infection (dated by TCRdb to between 2019 and 2020). For these receptors, no antigen is known. Sequencing took place on an Illumina HiSeq 1500. Using fastp at Q25 and MiXCR, TCRdb reprocessed the public reads and kept productive beta chains. Each CDR3 protein gets just one entry, which takes the most common genes and DNA from the rows behind it. Within this sample are approximately 730,000 distinct CDR3 sequences, with around 31% of them counted one time only. Roughly 20% of the sample is in the top ten clones. The label giving this sample's treatment or condition can be read as: in vitro stimulation with specific CMV peptide epitopes to enrich CMV-specific T cells. This specimen consisted of cultured PBMCs, obtained from culture after CMV antigen stimulation. Receptors originate from a human donor in good health (CMV status not recorded). Some clones in this sample may be carry-over from other donors' samples.

This clonotype was recorded a few times. This chain connects TRBV12-3 or TRBV12-4 to TRBJ2-5; D gene uncertain. V lost 1 base and J lost 2, with 14 bases in between. The CDR3 has 16 amino acids. CDR3 in amino acids: CASSLEGPRAQETQYF. The DNA of the CDR3 is TGTGCCAGCAGTTTAGAAGGCCCTAGGGCACAAGAGACCCAGTACTTC.

Only a few counts were recorded for this clonotype. V and J are TRBV12-3 or TRBV12-4 and TRBJ1-3; no definite D call. V was pared by 6 bases and J by 0 bases, with 9 bases between. The CDR3 sequence is 14 residues long. The DNA of the CDR3 is TGTGCCAGCAGGAGGGATAGCTCTGGAAACACCATATATTTT. Its translation is CASRRDSSGNTIYF.

This chain connects TRBV7-2 to TRBJ1-1; possibly TRBD1 for D (5 bases). V was clipped by 5 bases and J by 4 bases, with 14 bases between them. CDR3 length equals 14 residues. From germline, CDR1 is SGHTA and CDR2 FQGNSA. Here the CDR3 DNA reads TGTGCCAGCAGCCCCCAGGGTGCGGTCACTGAAGCTTTCTTT. Amino acids: CASSPQGAVTEAFF. Together with reference TRBV7-2 and TRBJ1-1, the CDR3 gives the full variable domain: GAGVSQSPSNKVTEKGKDVELRCDPISGHTALYWYRQSLGQGLEFLIYFQGNSAPDKSGLPSDRFSAERTGGSVSTLTIQRTQQEDSAVYLCASSPQGAVTEAFFGQGTRLTVV.

CDR3 residues: CASRASIAQVRETQYF. The CDR3 bases are TGTGCCAGCAGGGCTTCGATAGCCCAAGTAAGGGAGACCCAGTACTTC. The chain couples TRBV2 to TRBJ2-5; D gene unclear. The germline gives CDR1 SNHLY, CDR2 FYNNEI. Trimming cost V 6 bases and J 5 bases, with 22 bases left between them. The length of the CDR3 is 16 residues.

This clonotype was counted only a few times. The rearrangement joins TRBV12-3 or TRBV12-4 to TRBJ1-1; D unclear. This CDR3 is built from 13 residues. The V end was cut by 5 bases, the J end by 6 bases, with 13 bases between. This CDR3 is CASSPLVNAEAFF. The CDR3 DNA is TGTGCCAGCAGTCCCTTGGTAAACGCTGAAGCTTTCTTT.

The chain links TRBV19 to TRBJ2-3; weak D call: TRBD1 (5 bases). Germline-derived CDR1 and CDR2 are LNHDA and SQIVND (reference sequence). The CDR3 is made up of 15 amino acids. Trimming removed 0 bases from V and 5 bases from J, with 12 bases in between. CDR3 DNA: TGTGCCAGTAGTATAGATGGCAGGGTGGAAGATACGCAGTATTTT. Amino acids: CASSIDGRVEDTQYF.

This clonotype has ten or more counts. The chain uses TRBV19 and TRBJ1-5; perhaps TRBD1 as D (6 bases). Trimming took 4 bases from V and 0 from J, leaving 13 bases between them. From germline, CDR1 is LNHDA and CDR2 SQIVND (reference sequence). This CDR3 spans 16 amino acids. The CDR3 nucleotides are TGTGCCAGTAGTAGAGGACAGTGGAATAGCAATCAGCCCCAGCATTTT. Amino acid sequence: CASSRGQWNSNQPQHF.

This clonotype has more than one count but fewer than ten. The rearrangement uses TRBV20-1 and TRBJ1-2; D perhaps matches TRBD1 (5 bases). The CDR3 has 13 residues. Trimming pared 6 bases from V and 2 bases from J, leaving 13 bases between. The germline V gene has CDR1 DFQATT and CDR2 SNEGSKA (reference sequence). CDR3 in amino acids: CSAVQGRNYGYTF. The CDR3 coding sequence is TGCAGTGCGGTTCAGGGAAGGAACTATGGCTACACCTTC.

The sample holds many counts of this clonotype. The rearrangement uses TRBV7-2 and TRBJ1-2; D not certain. Germline V CDR1 and CDR2: SGHTA, FQGNSA. Between the trimmed V and J ends, which lost 0 bases and 8 bases, there was a span of 10 bases. CDR3 size: 13 residues. The CDR3 reads CASSLARAGGYTF. The CDR3 DNA is TGTGCCAGCAGCTTAGCCCGGGCGGGGGGCTACACCTTC. Full variable domain (rest looked up from reference TRBV7-2 and TRBJ1-2): GAGVSQSPSNKVTEKGKDVELRCDPISGHTALYWYRQSLGQGLEFLIYFQGNSAPDKSGLPSDRFSAERTGGSVSTLTIQRTQQEDSAVYLCASSLARAGGYTFGSGTRLTVV.

The V gene is TRBV2, the J gene TRBJ1-1, with D possibly matching TRBD1 (6 bases). V was shortened by 2 bases and J by 8 bases, with 12 bases between the two germline ends. Germline loops: CDR1 SNHLY, CDR2 FYNNEI. This CDR3 has 13 amino acids. The CDR3 sequence: CASSETRGGEAFF. For the CDR3, the DNA is TGTGCCAGCAGTGAAACGCGGGGGGGCGAAGCTTTCTTT.

This chain joins TRBV12-3 or TRBV12-4 and TRBJ1-1; no clear D. Trimming removed 5 bases from V and 4 bases from J, with 23 bases in between. The CDR3 is 17 residues long. This CDR3 is CASSPSPRPARGTEAFF. CDR3 bases: TGTGCCAGCAGTCCGAGCCCCCGGCCGGCTAGAGGCACTGAAGCTTTCTTT.

The chain has TRBV2 and TRBJ2-7, with TRBD1 matching 7 bases. Germline V gene data show CDR1 as SNHLY and CDR2 as FYNNEI. The CDR3 extends over 15 amino acids. V lost 6 bases to trimming and J lost 2 bases; unmatched junction nucleotides: 10. The CDR3 coding sequence is TGTGCCAGCAGACCCTACCGGGACAGCGCCTACGAGCAGTACTTC. This translates into CASRPYRDSAYEQYF.

This clonotype was counted between two and nine times. V and J are TRBV5-1 and TRBJ1-6; D ambiguous. V was cut by 4 bases and J by 8 bases, with 13 bases left in between. This CDR3 region has 14 residues. Germline CDR1 SGHRS, CDR2 YFSETQ. CDR3 coding DNA: TGCGCCAGCAGCGTCGAAGGGTTAGATTCACCCCTCCACTTT. Amino acids: CASSVEGLDSPLHF. The full variable domain, with the rest looked up from reference TRBV5-1 and TRBJ1-6, is KAGVTQTPRYLIKTRGQQVTLSCSPISGHRSVSWYQQTPGQGLQFLFEYFSETQRNKGNFPGRFSGRQFSNSRSEMNVSTLELGDSALYLCASSVEGLDSPLHFGNGTRLTVT.

This clonotype was observed many times. The V and J genes are TRBV7-6 and TRBJ2-3; possible D gene TRBD2, 5 bases. Germline V gives CDR1 SGHVS, CDR2 FNYEAQ. The CDR3 spans 13 residues. The CDR3 sequence is CATRARPTDTQYF. In nucleotides, the CDR3 is TGTGCAACGAGGGCCCGGCCGACGGATACGCAGTATTTT.

This clonotype occurred a few times. J is TRBJ1-1 and V is TRBV12-3 or TRBV12-4; 8 nucleotides line up with TRBD1. CDR3 size: 11 residues. V gave up 2 bases and J gave up 13 bases; unmatched junction bases: 3. The CDR3 nucleotides are TGTGCCAGCAGTTTAAGGGACAGGCTTTTCTTT. Protein product: CASSLRDRLFF.

This clonotype was recorded a few times. V is TRBV6-5 and J is TRBJ2-3, with TRBD1 matching 7 bases. The CDR3 extends over 17 amino acids. Germline V gene sequence: CDR1 MNHEY, CDR2 SVGAGI. The J segment lost 2 bases and the V segment lost 2 bases, leaving 10 bases of the junction unmatched. The CDR3 DNA reads TGTGCCAGCAGTTACGGGACCCCGGGACAGAACACAGATACGCAGTATTTT. Its protein is CASSYGTPGQNTDTQYF.

This clonotype showed up just a few times. V gene TRBV5-4 combines with J gene TRBJ1-2; no definite D call. The V gene's germline CDR1 is SGHNT and CDR2 YYREEE (reference sequence). The length of the CDR3 is 12 residues. With 3 bases removed from V and 4 bases from J, the gap between germline ends came to 7 bases. CDR3 nucleotide sequence: TGTGCCAGCAGCTCAGACGTCTATGGCTACACCTTC. This translates into CASSSDVYGYTF.

The chain combines TRBV7-2 with TRBJ1-2; 9 bases match TRBD1. Trimming took 3 bases from V and 7 from J; bases not matched to a gene: 6. The germline gives CDR1 SGHTA, CDR2 FQGNSA. This CDR3 region has 14 residues. CDR3 bases: TGTGCCAGCAGCTTCAGGGGACAGGGCTCTGGCTACACCTTC. This translates into CASSFRGQGSGYTF.

The chain uses TRBV6-2 or TRBV6-3 and TRBJ2-1; D perhaps matches TRBD1 (5 bases). Germline V gives CDR1 MNHEY, CDR2 SVGEGT. The V end lost 8 bases, the J end lost 0 bases, and 11 bases lay between the germline ends. The CDR3 is 14 amino acids. This chain's CDR3 is CASLADNSYNEQFF. The CDR3 coding sequence is TGTGCCAGCCTGGCGGACAACTCCTACAATGAGCAGTTCTTC.

The chain carries TRBV24-1 and TRBJ2-1; D is unresolved. This CDR3 region has 13 residues. V was clipped by 1 base and J by 5 bases, with 5 bases between them. Germline V lookup: CDR1 KGHDR, CDR2 SFDVKD. The CDR3 loop is CATSDFFHNEQFF. The CDR3 DNA is TGTGCCACCAGTGATTTTTTCCACAATGAGCAGTTCTTC.

This clonotype was observed a handful of times. The V gene is TRBV12-3 or TRBV12-4, the J gene TRBJ2-5; D may match TRBD1 or TRBD2 (5 bases each). Trimming removed 7 bases from V and 2 bases from J, with 14 bases in between. The CDR3 is made up of 14 amino acids. The CDR3 reads CASTPGPKQETQYF. The CDR3, as DNA: TGTGCCAGCACACCGGGACCCAAACAAGAGACCCAGTACTTC.

This clonotype was counted only a few times. The chain has TRBV6-1 and TRBJ1-5; D might be TRBD1 (6 bases). Germline V gene data show CDR1 as MNHNS and CDR2 as SASEGT. The CDR3 is 12 residues long. The V end was cut by 7 bases, the J end by 5 bases, with 9 bases between. In DNA form, the CDR3 reads TGTGCCAGCATGAGGGGGGATCAGCCCCAGCATTTT. Its protein is CASMRGDQPQHF.

This clonotype has just a few counts. The chain employs TRBV28 and TRBJ1-5, with D possibly TRBD1 on 5 matching bases. The germline gives CDR1 MDHEN, CDR2 SYDVKM. CDR3 length equals 17 residues. V was shortened by 6 bases and J by 3 bases, with 21 bases between the two germline ends. CDR3 in amino acids: CASSPFIRGLHNQPQHF. Here the CDR3 DNA reads TGTGCCAGCAGCCCTTTTATAAGGGGACTACACAATCAGCCCCAGCATTTT.

V and J are TRBV7-6 and TRBJ2-7; D is uncertain. V lost 4 bases, J lost 7 bases, and 17 bases lay in between. The germline CDR1 and CDR2 sequences are SGHVS and FNYEAQ. There are 14 residues in the CDR3. The CDR3 protein is CASSSFDDHGEQYF. Here the CDR3 DNA reads TGTGCCAGCAGCTCCTTTGACGATCACGGGGAGCAGTACTTC. Full variable domain (remainder filled in from reference TRBV7-6 and TRBJ2-7): GAGVSQSPRYKVTKRGQDVALRCDPISGHVSLYWYRQALGQGPEFLTYFNYEAQQDKSGLPNDRFSAERPEGSISTLTIQRTEQRDSAMYRCASSSFDDHGEQYFGPGTRLTVT.

There are a few counts of this clonotype. V gene TRBV7-8 combines with J gene TRBJ1-5, with no clear D. CDR3 size: 15 residues. V was clipped by 8 bases and J by 2 bases, with 16 bases between them. Germline loops: CDR1 SGHVS, CDR2 FQNEAQ. For the CDR3, the DNA is TGTGCCAGCGGACGTTCATGGGTGGGCAATCAGCCCCAGCATTTT. Translation gives CASGRSWVGNQPQHF.